The rows below give T cell receptor beta chains drawn from one sample of a study of blood T cell repertoires in COVID-19. TCRdb's copy holds only in-frame clones and misses some; the assay was immunoSEQ multiplex PCR. The table shows 85,000 to 95,000 clones, with around 89% occurring only once. Input material: peripheral blood. The receptors derive from a man aged 60 to 69 with acute or convalescent COVID-19. Both conserved end residues are part of each CDR3. A D gene is named only where the DNA matches it firmly. Expanded clones get a size class; other rows say once, few or many, or leave the size out.

J	V	D	length	size	DNA	CDR3
TRBJ2-7	TRBV5-4	TRBD2	13	NA	TGTGCCAGCAGCTTAGGACTAGCGCGCGAGCAGTACTTC	CASSLGLAREQYF
TRBJ2-3	TRBV6-6	NA	12	NA	TGTGCCAGCAGTTTTCTTCCAGATACGCAGTATTTT	CASSFLPDTQYF
TRBJ2-7	TRBV29-1	TRBD1	14	NA	TGCAGCGTTGAAGCAGGGGACAGCTCCTACGAGCAGTACTTC	CSVEAGDSSYEQYF
TRBJ2-7	TRBV29-1	NA	12	NA	TGCAGCGTTGAATTACAGGGAAACGAGCAGTACTTC	CSVELQGNEQYF
TRBJ1-4	TRBV7-9	NA	13	NA	TGTGCCAGCAGCTCTTCAGGGGCTGAAAAACTGTTTTTT	CASSSSGAEKLFF
TRBJ1-1	TRBV19	NA	15	few	TGTGCCAGTAGCCACAGGTCCGGTATGAACACTGAAGCTTTCTTT	CASSHRSGMNTEAFF
TRBJ2-1	TRBV27	TRBD1	14	NA	TGTGCCAGCAGTACAGGACAGGGTTACAATGAGCAGTTCTTC	CASSTGQGYNEQFF
TRBJ2-1	TRBV9	NA	13	once	TGTGCCAGCAGCGAACAGGGGGAGGGTGAGCAGTTCTTC	CASSEQGEGEQFF
TRBJ2-3	TRBV7-3	NA	15	NA	TGTGCCAGCAGCTCCGGTAGCGGACGCACAGATACGCAGTATTTT	CASSSGSGRTDTQYF
TRBJ1-2	TRBV7-9	NA	14	NA	TGTGCCAGCAGCCAAGACAGGAACGTCTATGGCTACACCTTC	CASSQDRNVYGYTF
TRBJ2-7	TRBV4-1	TRBD1	18	NA	TGCGCCAGCAGCCAACCCGCCGGGACAGGTTCAAGCTCCTACGAGCAGTACTTC	CASSQPAGTGSSSYEQYF
TRBJ1-6	TRBV5-1	TRBD1	16	NA	TGCGCCAGCAGCTTGGGAGCCGGGACAGGGGGCTCACCCCTCCACTTT	CASSLGAGTGGSPLHF
TRBJ1-6	TRBV3-1/TRBV3-2	NA	14	NA	TGTGCCAGCAGCCGATCGGGGGTGAATTCACCCCTCCACTTT	CASSRSGVNSPLHF
TRBJ1-5	TRBV6-5	NA	13	NA	TGTGCCAGCAGACCAGAACGGGATCAGCCCCAGCATTTT	CASRPERDQPQHF
TRBJ1-2	TRBV6-5	TRBD1	13	NA	TGTGCCAGCAGTTACGCAGACAGGGGTGGCTACACCTTC	CASSYADRGGYTF
TRBJ2-3	TRBV30	TRBD2	19	NA	TGTGCCTGGAGCTGGGAACTAGCGGGAGGCTCCGCTGTCGCAGATACGCAGTATTTT	CAWSWELAGGSAVADTQYF
TRBJ1-1	TRBV5-1	TRBD1	15	once	TGCGCCAGCAGCTTGCTAGGACAGGGTAACACTGAAGCTTTCTTT	CASSLLGQGNTEAFF
TRBJ2-3	TRBV9	NA	14	NA	TGTGCCAGCAGCGTAGCGGGAGACATAGATACGCAGTATTTT	CASSVAGDIDTQYF
TRBJ1-1	TRBV6-1	NA	14	NA	TGTGCCAGCAGTGAAGGCCCAGCTCGGGGTGAAGCTTTCTTT	CASSEGPARGEAFF
TRBJ1-2	TRBV7-8	TRBD1	17	NA	TGTGCCAGCAGCCCCGGTAGGCTCAGGGGGCTCGACTATGGCTACACCTTC	CASSPGRLRGLDYGYTF
TRBJ1-2	TRBV6-1	NA	16	NA	TGTGCCAGCAGTGAAGCCCGAACAGGCAGCCATGGCGGCTACACCTTC	CASSEARTGSHGGYTF
TRBJ2-5	TRBV6-5	TRBD2	15	NA	TGTGCCAGCAGGCCGGGACTAGCGGCTCAAGAGACCCAGTACTTC	CASRPGLAAQETQYF
TRBJ1-2	TRBV6-6	NA	13	NA	TGTGCCAGCAGCCCGATGACTTATTATGGCTACACCTTC	CASSPMTYYGYTF
TRBJ2-1	TRBV5-1	NA	15	NA	TGCGCCAGCAGCCTCGACAGCCCCAACTACAATGAGCAGTTCTTC	CASSLDSPNYNEQFF
TRBJ1-2	TRBV6-2/TRBV6-3	TRBD1	14	NA	TGTGCCAGCAGTCTGGACAGGGGCCCCTATGGCTACACCTTC	CASSLDRGPYGYTF
TRBJ1-1	TRBV6-2/TRBV6-3	TRBD1	17	NA	TGTGCCAGCAGTTACCCCTCTGGGACAGGCTTGAACACTGAAGCTTTCTTT	CASSYPSGTGLNTEAFF
TRBJ2-2	TRBV5-1	TRBD1	15	NA	TGCGCCAGCAGCAATCAGGGGGCTCTAACCGGGGAGCTGTTTTTT	CASSNQGALTGELFF
TRBJ2-7	TRBV5-4	TRBD1	13	NA	TGTGCCAGCAGCAAGACAGGGGTTGACGAGCAGTACTTC	CASSKTGVDEQYF
TRBJ2-7	TRBV24-1	NA	15	NA	TGTGCCACCAGTCCCAAATACGGGTCAGCCTACGAGCAGTACTTC	CATSPKYGSAYEQYF
TRBJ2-5	TRBV24-1	TRBD1	15	NA	TGTGCCACCAGTGATTCGACAGGGAATGGCGAGACCCAGTACTTC	CATSDSTGNGETQYF
TRBJ2-3	TRBV30	TRBD1	15	NA	TGTGCCTGGAGTACAGGACAGGGTAGGACAGATACGCAGTATTTT	CAWSTGQGRTDTQYF
TRBJ1-1	TRBV5-1	NA	13	NA	TGCGCCAGCAGCTCTTCGGTTCGGACTGAAGCTTTCTTT	CASSSSVRTEAFF
TRBJ2-1	TRBV5-4	TRBD2	18	NA	TGTGCCAGCAGCTTGATCGGGGTAGCGGGGGTCTCCTACAATGAGCAGTTCTTC	CASSLIGVAGVSYNEQFF
TRBJ2-7	TRBV29-1	TRBD1	14	few	TGCAGCGTTTTTACCGGGACAGGGCGGGACGAGCAGTACTTC	CSVFTGTGRDEQYF
TRBJ1-3	TRBV25-1	NA	12	NA	TGTGCCAGTCTAAGCTCTGGAAACACCATATATTTT	CASLSSGNTIYF
TRBJ2-7	TRBV9	NA	15	few	TGTGCCAGCAGCGTAGGACGGGGGGCAAAGACCGAGCAGTACTTC	CASSVGRGAKTEQYF
TRBJ2-7	TRBV5-1	NA	12	few	TGCGCCAGCAGCTGGGGAGAAGACGAGCAGTACTTC	CASSWGEDEQYF
TRBJ1-1	TRBV27	TRBD1	12	few	TGTGCCAGCAGCACACAGGGGGATGAAGCTTTCTTT	CASSTQGDEAFF
TRBJ1-2	TRBV9	NA	15	NA	TGTGCCAGCAGCGTAGATGTTGGCCTGTTTCGTGGCTACACCTTC	CASSVDVGLFRGYTF
TRBJ1-2	TRBV30	NA	13	NA	TGTGCCTGGACTACGGGGGGTCACTATGGCTACACCTTC	CAWTTGGHYGYTF
TRBJ1-1	TRBV14	NA	13	NA	TGTGCCAGCAGCCAGACTGACAGAACTGAAGCTTTCTTT	CASSQTDRTEAFF
TRBJ2-2	TRBV7-9	TRBD1	15	NA	TGTGCCAGCAGCGAACCGGGACAGGGGAACCGGGAGCTGTTTTTT	CASSEPGQGNRELFF
TRBJ2-3	TRBV19	TRBD2	15	NA	TGTGCCAGTAGTGTAGTAGCGGGGGGCACAGATACGCAGTATTTT	CASSVVAGGTDTQYF
TRBJ2-7	TRBV24-1	TRBD2	19	NA	TGTGCCACCAGTGATCCATTAGCGGGAGAGTGGGGGAAAGCCTACGAGCAGTACTTC	CATSDPLAGEWGKAYEQYF
TRBJ2-7	TRBV6-5	TRBD1	12	NA	TGTGCCAGCAGGAGGACAGGCTACGAGCAGTACTTC	CASRRTGYEQYF
TRBJ2-7	TRBV7-3	NA	15	NA	TGTGCCAGCAGCCCCGAGGGGGATGGTGCGCGGGAGCAGTACTTC	CASSPEGDGAREQYF
TRBJ2-5	TRBV7-8	TRBD2	15	NA	TGTGCCAGCAGCTTATCTAGCGGGGGGGTGGAGACCCAGTACTTC	CASSLSSGGVETQYF
TRBJ2-2	TRBV25-1	NA	15	NA	TGTGCCAGCAGTAGGTGGGGACAGAACACCGGGGAGCTGTTTTTT	CASSRWGQNTGELFF
TRBJ1-1	TRBV9	NA	13	NA	TGTGCCAGCAGCGTGAACATGAACACTGAAGCTTTCTTT	CASSVNMNTEAFF
TRBJ2-2	TRBV5-1	TRBD2	16	NA	TGCGCCAGCAGCCAATCTAGCGGGCGGAACACCGGGGAGCTGTTTTTT	CASSQSSGRNTGELFF
TRBJ1-2	TRBV5-1	TRBD1	17	NA	TGCGCCAGCAGCCGGGGGACAGGGGGCGCCGGCAACTATGGCTACACCTTC	CASSRGTGGAGNYGYTF
TRBJ1-3	TRBV7-2	NA	17	once	TGTGCCAGCAGCTTTGGGCCCTCTGCTCTTTCTGGAAACACCATATATTTT	CASSFGPSALSGNTIYF
TRBJ1-1	TRBV4-1	TRBD1	15	NA	TGCGCCAGCAGCCGGCCGACAGGGGAAACTTCCGAAGCTTTCTTT	CASSRPTGETSEAFF
TRBJ2-7	TRBV7-8	NA	13	NA	TGTGCCAGCAGCTTACGACAGGTCTACGAGCAGTACTTC	CASSLRQVYEQYF
TRBJ2-1	TRBV29-1	NA	14	NA	TGCAGCGTTGAAGAAAGCGGACAGTACAATGAGCAGTTCTTC	CSVEESGQYNEQFF
TRBJ1-3	TRBV6-5	TRBD1	15	NA	TGTGCCAGCAGTAGAACAGGGGGCTCTGGAAACACCATATATTTT	CASSRTGGSGNTIYF
TRBJ2-2	TRBV27	TRBD2	16	NA	TGTGCCAGCAAATCGGGTAGCGGGAGAGGGTTGGGGGAGCTGTTTTTT	CASKSGSGRGLGELFF
TRBJ2-7	TRBV2	TRBD2	15	NA	TGTGCCAGCAGTGATTCCCTAGCGGGAGTCTACGAGCAGTACTTC	CASSDSLAGVYEQYF
TRBJ2-7	TRBV19	TRBD1	12	NA	TGTGCCAGTAGTCCCCGGGACAGCGGTCAGCACTTC	CASSPRDSGQHF
TRBJ2-1	TRBV18	TRBD2	16	few	TGTGCCAGCTCACCAACGACTAGCGGGAGTTTAGGTGAGCAGTTCTTC	CASSPTTSGSLGEQFF